Here is one T cell receptor beta chain with its context. An amount of RNA that ranged from roughly 0.45 to 1 ug was reverse transcribed with random hexamers. The immunoSEQ assay covered 54 Vbeta and 13 Jbeta segments for CDR3. TCRdb independently ran MiXCR on the immunoSEQ multiplex PCR reads; one entry per CDR3 protein. The repertoire holds about 200,000 distinct CDR3 sequences, with roughly 94% as singletons. TCR beta was sequenced from blood CD8+ and CD4+ T cells. Matching for age and sex applied to the controls, who were healthy donors. FACS was used to enrich TEMRA cells, whereas the CD8+ and CD4+ T cells were obtained by negative isolation. The data are from a study of CD8 T cells in Susac syndrome. Looked up from germline, CDR1 is ENHRY and CDR2 is SYGVKD. CDR3 length: 15 amino acids. Trimming took 3 bases from V and 0 from J; bases not matched to a gene: 2.

The chain uses TRBV10-3 and TRBJ2-1; 7 nucleotides align to TRBD1. The sample was CD4+ T cells from PBMCs. The clonotype comes from a human donor in good health. The CDR3 reads CAISESGGSYNEQFF. As DNA, the CDR3 is TGTGCCATCAGTGAATCAGGGGGCTCCTACAATGAGCAGTTCTTC.